A selection of T cell receptor beta chains follows, all from one sample in a study of cytomegalovirus exposure and HLA in healthy donors. Generated by immunoSEQ multiplex PCR, the TCRdb table keeps only in-frame clones and is missing some. The sample lists 200,000 or so clones; 70% to 80% were seen once. The sequenced sample was PBMCs. The receptor set was obtained from a woman in her twenties or thirties in good health and CMV-seropositive. CDR3s include the opening cysteine and the closing phenylalanine or tryptophan. A D gene is named only where the DNA matches it firmly. Rows may omit the clone size; those that give it use once, few, many or a size class.

clone_size	v_call	d_call	j_call	cdr3_nt	cdr3_aa
.	TRBV5-1	TRBD2	TRBJ2-3	TGCGCCAGCGGAACGGTAGCGGGAGGTGTAGATACGCAGTATTTT	CASGTVAGGVDTQYF
once	TRBV5-1	TRBD2	TRBJ2-5	TGCGCCAGCAGCCTAGCGGGGGGACGAGAGACCCAGTACTTC	CASSLAGGRETQYF
.	TRBV28	.	TRBJ1-4	TGTGCCAGCAGTTTAGGACAGAATGAAAAACTGTTTTTT	CASSLGQNEKLFF
.	TRBV7-3	TRBD1	TRBJ1-2	TGTGCCAGCAGCTTAGGGAAGGGACAGGGGTTCTCTGGCTACACCTTC	CASSLGKGQGFSGYTF
once	TRBV10-1	.	TRBJ2-7	TGCGCCAGCAGTGAGACGGACAGGGGTGGAGTAGCGGGAGTCCCATACGAGCAGTACTTC	CASSETDRGGVAGVPYEQYF
.	TRBV7-8	TRBD1	TRBJ2-5	TGTGCCAGCAGCCCCCGACTCGGGGACAGGGGGCGAGAGACCCAGTACTTC	CASSPRLGDRGRETQYF
once	TRBV7-9	.	TRBJ2-3	TGTGCCAGCAGCATCCCGGGTACGGATACGCAGTATTTT	CASSIPGTDTQYF
.	TRBV28	.	TRBJ2-7	TGTGCCAGCATCTCCGACAGCTACGAGCAGTACTTC	CASISDSYEQYF
few	TRBV5-6	TRBD2	TRBJ2-7	TGTGCCAGCAGTCCGGGGGGGTACGAGCAGTACTTC	CASSPGGYEQYF
once	TRBV28	TRBD2	TRBJ2-7	TGTGCCAGCAGTACCGGGACTAGCGGGGAAAGCTCCTACGAGCAGTACTTC	CASSTGTSGESSYEQYF
.	TRBV28	TRBD1	TRBJ2-7	TGTGCCAGCATGCCGAGGGACAGGGTGATCTACGAGCAGTACTTC	CASMPRDRVIYEQYF
.	TRBV19	.	TRBJ1-1	TGTGCCAGTAATAGCTTGGTGGGACTTGCTGAAGCTTTCTTT	CASNSLVGLAEAFF
.	TRBV27	.	TRBJ1-2	TGTGCCAGCAGTTCCGGGGGGGGCTACACCTTC	CASSSGGGYTF
.	TRBV6-5	.	TRBJ2-7	TGTGCCAGCAGGGAATGGGACATCGCCTACGAGCAGTACTTC	CASREWDIAYEQYF
.	TRBV29-1	.	TRBJ2-3	TGCAGCGTTAGGACAGCAATCACAGATACGCAGTATTTT	CSVRTAITDTQYF
.	TRBV27	TRBD2	TRBJ2-3	TGTGCCAGCAGTCCCGCTGGACTAGTCCCAGATACGCAGTATTTT	CASSPAGLVPDTQYF
once	TRBV5-4	TRBD1	TRBJ2-7	TGTGCCAGCAGTGGGACAGTTCCTCACGAGCAGTACTTC	CASSGTVPHEQYF
.	TRBV14	TRBD1	TRBJ1-6	TGTGCCAGCAGCCTGACGGACAGGGGAGAGAATTCACCCCTCCACTTT	CASSLTDRGENSPLHF
.	TRBV4-3	TRBD1	TRBJ1-2	TGCGCCAGCAGCCAAGATTTACAGGGGAACTATGGCTACACCTTC	CASSQDLQGNYGYTF
.	TRBV7-9	TRBD2	TRBJ2-7	TGTGCCAGCAGCCCACGGACTAGCGGGAGCTCCTACGAGCAGTACTTC	CASSPRTSGSSYEQYF
.	TRBV4-1	TRBD2	TRBJ2-5	TGCGCCAGCAGCCAAGGGAGGGGAGCGGGGGGGACTCAAGAGACCCAGTACTTC	CASSQGRGAGGTQETQYF
.	TRBV5-1	.	TRBJ1-2	TGCGCCAGCAGCCTCTTGGGGCCCGACGCGATGGGGGGCTACACCTTC	CASSLLGPDAMGGYTF
.	TRBV4-1	TRBD2	TRBJ2-1	TGCGCCAGCAGCCCCTTCGCGGGAGGGATCAATGAGCAGTTCTTC	CASSPFAGGINEQFF
few	TRBV2	TRBD1	TRBJ1-2	TGTGCCAGCAGTGCAAGGACAGGGGCCACCCAGGACTATGGCTACACCTTC	CASSARTGATQDYGYTF
few	TRBV7-8	TRBD1	TRBJ2-7	TGTGCCAGCAGGCGATACCGGGACAGGGGGTCCCACGAGCAGTACTTC	CASRRYRDRGSHEQYF
.	TRBV10-3	.	TRBJ1-2	TGTGCCATCAGTGGGGAGGGGGGCGTAGTCCACGGCTACACCTTC	CAISGEGGVVHGYTF
.	TRBV27	TRBD2	TRBJ2-7	TGTGCCAGCAGTCCCCAAAGCGGGGGGGATTACGAGCAGTACTTC	CASSPQSGGDYEQYF
few	TRBV11-3	TRBD1	TRBJ2-3	TGTGCCAGCAGCGACGGGACAGGGCGCAGGGGTACGCAGTATTTT	CASSDGTGRRGTQYF
.	TRBV4-3	TRBD1	TRBJ1-1	TGCGCCAGCAGCCAAGTGTTAGGGGGCGCAACTGAAGCTTTCTTT	CASSQVLGGATEAFF
.	TRBV4-1	TRBD2	TRBJ2-1	TGCGCCAGCAGCCAAGGGAAATATGGACTAGCCACCACCCTCCAGTTCTTC	CASSQGKYGLATTLQFF
.	TRBV29-1	TRBD1	TRBJ1-2	TGCAGCGTCCACGGGACAGCCTATGGCTACACCTTC	CSVHGTAYGYTF
.	TRBV2	.	TRBJ1-1	TGTGCCAGCAGTATGCGACAGCCATTTAGGAACACTGAAGCTTTCTTT	CASSMRQPFRNTEAFF
.	TRBV7-9	.	TRBJ1-5	TGTGCCAGCGACGGGGGGCGCAATCAGCCCCAGCATTTT	CASDGGRNQPQHF
.	TRBV7-8	TRBD2	TRBJ2-7	TGTGCCAGCAGCTTAGCGCGCTGGACTAGCCTTACCTACGAGCAGTACTTC	CASSLARWTSLTYEQYF
.	TRBV2	TRBD1	TRBJ1-2	TGTGCCAGCAGCGGACAGGGGATAGAAGATGGCTACACCTTC	CASSGQGIEDGYTF
.	TRBV2	.	TRBJ2-7	TGTGCCAGCAGTCTATTAGAACAGGGAACGACTTACGAGCAGTACTTC	CASSLLEQGTTYEQYF
.	TRBV4-2	.	TRBJ1-4	TGTGCCAGCAGCCAAGTAAGGACAGATAATGAAAAACTGTTTTTT	CASSQVRTDNEKLFF
.	TRBV7-2	TRBD1	TRBJ1-2	TGTGCCAGCAGCTTAGGGACAGGGTATGGCTACACCTTC	CASSLGTGYGYTF
.	TRBV2	.	TRBJ1-5	TGTGCCAGCAGTGAATGGGGGGGCTTCGGCAATCAGCCCCAGCATTTT	CASSEWGGFGNQPQHF
.	TRBV7-6	TRBD1	TRBJ1-3	TGTGCCAGCAGCCCAGGGACAGTCGGAAACACCATATATTTT	CASSPGTVGNTIYF
.	TRBV7-2	TRBD2	TRBJ2-3	TGTGCCAGCAGCTGGACTAGCGGGGGGGACTATACGCAGTATTTT	CASSWTSGGDYTQYF
.	TRBV7-6	.	TRBJ2-7	TGTGCCAGCAGCTTAGAATCCCGCAGGGGATACGAGCAGTACTTC	CASSLESRRGYEQYF
few	TRBV7-2	TRBD2	TRBJ2-1	TGTGCCAGCAGCCGGGGACTAGCAGTCAACAATGAGCAGTTCTTC	CASSRGLAVNNEQFF
.	TRBV27	TRBD1	TRBJ1-5	TGTGCCAGCCGACAGGGGGCCTTAAATCAGCCCCAGCATTTT	CASRQGALNQPQHF
once	TRBV19	.	TRBJ1-5	TGTGCCAGTAGTGCCGGGACACTGAATCAGCCCCAGCATTTT	CASSAGTLNQPQHF
.	TRBV5-4	TRBD2	TRBJ2-1	TGTGCCAGCAGCTTGAAACCTAGCGGGGTGATTGAGCAGTTCTTC	CASSLKPSGVIEQFF
.	TRBV6-4	.	TRBJ2-5	TGTGCCAGCAGCGAAGAACAGGGTGGGACCCAGTACTTC	CASSEEQGGTQYF
.	TRBV19	.	TRBJ2-2	TGTGCCAGTAGTACTCTGAACACCGGGGAGCTGTTTTTT	CASSTLNTGELFF
.	TRBV27	.	TRBJ2-7	TGTGCCACCGGGTCAGAATCTTTAGGCTCCTACGAGCAGTACTTC	CATGSESLGSYEQYF
.	TRBV14	.	TRBJ1-3	TGTGCCAGCAGCCAACACTCTGGAAACACCATATATTTT	CASSQHSGNTIYF
.	TRBV30	TRBD1	TRBJ1-4	TGTGCCTGGAGTGTACGTGGAGGGGGCAATGAAAAACTGTTTTTT	CAWSVRGGGNEKLFF
.	TRBV7-2	.	TRBJ2-3	TGTGCCAGCAGCTTATACAATACGCAGTATTTT	CASSLYNTQYF
once	TRBV4-3	TRBD1	TRBJ1-2	TGCGCCAGCAGCCAAAACCTCAGGGGGCCAGGCTACACCTTC	CASSQNLRGPGYTF
.	TRBV11-2	.	TRBJ1-3	TGTGCCAGCAGAGGACAGACAGTATCTGGAAACACCATATATTTT	CASRGQTVSGNTIYF
few	TRBV6-1	TRBD2	TRBJ2-5	TGTGCCAGCAGTGAAGAGGTAGCGGGAGGAGAGACCCAGTACTTC	CASSEEVAGGETQYF